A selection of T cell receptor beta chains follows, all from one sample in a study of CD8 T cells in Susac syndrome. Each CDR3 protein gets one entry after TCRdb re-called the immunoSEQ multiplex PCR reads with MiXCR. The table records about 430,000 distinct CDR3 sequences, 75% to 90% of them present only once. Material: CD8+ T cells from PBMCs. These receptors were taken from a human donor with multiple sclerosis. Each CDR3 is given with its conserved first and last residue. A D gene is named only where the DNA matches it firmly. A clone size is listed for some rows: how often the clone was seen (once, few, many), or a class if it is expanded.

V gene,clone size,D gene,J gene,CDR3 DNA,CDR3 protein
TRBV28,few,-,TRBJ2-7,TGTGCCAGCGTGGGTAGCCCGCAGAGCTCCTACGAGCAGTACTTC,CASVGSPQSSYEQYF
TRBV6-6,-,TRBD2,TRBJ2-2,TGTGCCAGCAGTTGGGGACTAGCGGCCACCGGGGAGCTGTTTTTT,CASSWGLAATGELFF
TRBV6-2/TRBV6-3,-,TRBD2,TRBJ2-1,TGTGCCAGCACCCCGCGAGGAGCGGGAGGGCTCTACGATGAGCAGTTCTTC,CASTPRGAGGLYDEQFF
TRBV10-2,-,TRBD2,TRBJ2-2,TGCGCCAGCAGGGGGACTAGCGTCGGGGAGCTGTTTTTT,CASRGTSVGELFF
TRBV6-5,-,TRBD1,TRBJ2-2,TGTGCCAGCAGTTATCGGGTACAGGGGATGGCGTGGAACACCGGGGAGCTGTTTTTT,CASSYRVQGMAWNTGELFF
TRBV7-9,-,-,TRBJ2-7,TGTGCCAGCAGCTTAGAGAGCAGGGGAAGATACGAGCAGTACTTC,CASSLESRGRYEQYF
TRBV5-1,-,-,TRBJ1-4,TGCGCCAGCAGCTTCCAGCGAGAGAATGAAAAACTGTTTTTT,CASSFQRENEKLFF
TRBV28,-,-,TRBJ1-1,TGTGCCAGCAGTTCCCACCCGCTCGGACACGAGGGGAACACTGAAGCTTTCTTT,CASSSHPLGHEGNTEAFF
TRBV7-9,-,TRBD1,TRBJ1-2,TGTGCCAGCAGCTTAGAGCCGGGACAGGGCACGGGCGGCTACACCTTC,CASSLEPGQGTGGYTF
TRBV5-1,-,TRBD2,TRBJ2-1,TGCGCCAGTCAACGGGGGGTCGACGGCCGTTCCTACAATGAGCAGTTCTTC,CASQRGVDGRSYNEQFF
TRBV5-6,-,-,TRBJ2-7,TGTGCCAGCAGTCTCCCGGGACCATTTTACGAGCAGTACTTC,CASSLPGPFYEQYF
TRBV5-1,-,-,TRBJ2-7,TGCGCCAGCAGCTTTGACTTTCCCTACGAGCAGTACTTC,CASSFDFPYEQYF
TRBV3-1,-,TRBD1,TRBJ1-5,TGTGCCAGCAGCCATACGGGACAGGAGGGCAATCAGCCCCAGCATTTT,CASSHTGQEGNQPQHF
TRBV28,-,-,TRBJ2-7,TGTGCCAGCAGTTTCCTCGGGATCGGGGACGAGCAGTACTTC,CASSFLGIGDEQYF
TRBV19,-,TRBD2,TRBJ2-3,TGTGCCAGTAGGGGGGACTATGCCCCAGATACGCAGTATTTT,CASRGDYAPDTQYF
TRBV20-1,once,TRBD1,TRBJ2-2,TGCAGTGCTAGAGATACAGGGGTCACCGGGGAGCTGTTTTTT,CSARDTGVTGELFF
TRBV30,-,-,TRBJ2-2,TGTGCCTGGACGGGCACCGGGGAGCTGTTTTTT,CAWTGTGELFF